This is a list of T cell receptor beta chains from one sample in a study of blood T cell repertoires in COVID-19. Profiling relied on immunoSEQ multiplex PCR, and the TCRdb table lists in-frame clones only, not all of them. The sample carries 9,000 to 9,500 clones, about 86% recorded once. The sample was peripheral blood. The source of these receptors is a human donor in a cohort sampled during active COVID-19. Each CDR3 is given with its conserved first and last residue. A D gene is named only where the DNA matches it firmly. The listing skips clone size in some rows; elsewhere it reads once, few, many or a size class.

J | size | V | D | DNA | CDR3
TRBJ1-2 | once | TRBV28 | - | TGTGCCAGCAGTTCTGCGCCGGGGGGGAGTGGCTACACCTTC | CASSSAPGGSGYTF
TRBJ1-4 | - | TRBV4-1 | - | TGCGCCAGCAGCCAAGCCTACGACAGGTCCCAAAAACTGTTTTTT | CASSQAYDRSQKLFF
TRBJ2-2 | - | TRBV14 | TRBD2 | TGTGCCAGCCGCTCAGGACTAGCGGGAAGTGGTTTGTACACCGGGGAGCTGTTTTTT | CASRSGLAGSGLYTGELFF
TRBJ2-5 | - | TRBV28 | - | TGTGCCAGCAGCCGGTTGAGTAGGCGGCCGGAGACCCAGTACTTC | CASSRLSRRPETQYF
TRBJ2-7 | - | TRBV15 | - | TGTGCCACCAGCAGGGAAGGGGGTGCGAGTGACGAGCAGTACTTC | CATSREGGASDEQYF
TRBJ1-1 | - | TRBV3-1/TRBV3-2 | - | TGTGCCAGCAGCCAAGATCCCGGGGGAGTAACTGAAGCTTTCTTT | CASSQDPGGVTEAFF
TRBJ2-5 | - | TRBV12-3/TRBV12-4 | - | TGTGCCAGCAGTGGTGGGGGGGAGACCCAGTACTTC | CASSGGGETQYF
TRBJ2-7 | - | TRBV6-5 | TRBD1 | TGTGCCAGCAGGCCCGGGACAGGGGGCATCTACGAGCAGTACTTC | CASRPGTGGIYEQYF
TRBJ2-5 | - | TRBV19 | - | TGTGCCAGTAGTCCGACAGGTATCCAAGAGACCCAGTACTTC | CASSPTGIQETQYF
TRBJ1-5 | - | TRBV5-6 | - | TGTGCCAGCAGCTTGGGAGGAACTCAGCCCCAGCATTTT | CASSLGGTQPQHF
TRBJ2-3 | - | TRBV6-5 | - | TGTGCCACAGGGTTCACAGATACGCAGTATTTT | CATGFTDTQYF
TRBJ2-3 | once | TRBV24-1 | TRBD1 | TGTGCCACCAGTGATTTGCCACAGGGGGATACGCAGTATTTT | CATSDLPQGDTQYF
TRBJ1-1 | - | TRBV6-5 | - | TGTGCCAGCACCCTAGGGGATTACACTGAAGCTTTCTTT | CASTLGDYTEAFF
TRBJ2-1 | - | TRBV3-1/TRBV3-2 | - | TGTGCCAGCAGCCACACCCTAGTATCCCACAATGAGCAGTTCTTC | CASSHTLVSHNEQFF
TRBJ2-7 | few | TRBV7-9 | TRBD1 | TGTGCCAGCAGCTTAAGGGACAGGGGATACGAGCAGTACTTC | CASSLRDRGYEQYF
TRBJ2-5 | - | TRBV6-2/TRBV6-3 | TRBD1 | TGTGCCAGCAGTCCGGACAGGGGGGAGACCCAGTACTTC | CASSPDRGETQYF
TRBJ2-1 | once | TRBV3-1/TRBV3-2 | - | TGTGCCAGCAGCCAAGATGACTTCTACAATGAGCAGTTCTTC | CASSQDDFYNEQFF
TRBJ2-2 | - | TRBV7-2 | - | TGTGCCAGCAGCTTACGGGGGAGGCCCGGGGAGCTGTTTTTT | CASSLRGRPGELFF
TRBJ2-1 | - | TRBV12-3/TRBV12-4 | - | TGTGCCAGCAGTTTAGTGAGCAATGAGCAGTTCTTC | CASSLVSNEQFF
TRBJ1-2 | - | TRBV28 | TRBD1 | TGTGCCAGCAGTCCATCAGGGACAGCCGGCTATGGCTACACCTTC | CASSPSGTAGYGYTF
TRBJ2-2 | - | TRBV7-9 | - | TGTGCCAGCAGCCCAACAGGCGGGGAGCTGTTTTTT | CASSPTGGELFF
TRBJ2-7 | - | TRBV11-3 | - | TGTGCCAGCAGCTTAGAAGGGGCCCGGGAGCAGTACTTC | CASSLEGAREQYF
TRBJ2-7 | medium-sized | TRBV5-4 | - | TGTGCCAGCAGCTTGGTAGGTAGCGCCAAACACTACGAGCAGTACTTC | CASSLVGSAKHYEQYF
TRBJ2-7 | - | TRBV19 | TRBD2 | TGTGCCAGTAGTACTAGCGGGAGATCGTCCTACGAGCAGTACTTC | CASSTSGRSSYEQYF
TRBJ2-7 | - | TRBV6-5 | TRBD2 | TGTGCCAGCAGTCCAGACAGCGGGAGCGCCTACGAGCAGTACTTC | CASSPDSGSAYEQYF
TRBJ2-7 | - | TRBV6-2/TRBV6-3 | - | TGTGCCAGCAGCAGTGGGACAACCTTCTACGAGCAGTACTTC | CASSSGTTFYEQYF
TRBJ2-5 | - | TRBV3-1/TRBV3-2 | - | TGTGCCAGCAGCCAAGGAGGGTTAGAGACCCAGTACTTC | CASSQGGLETQYF
TRBJ1-4 | - | TRBV28 | - | TGTGCCAGCACCCAAATTGGGGAGTCTAATGAAAAACTGTTTTTT | CASTQIGESNEKLFF
TRBJ2-7 | - | TRBV28 | TRBD2 | TGTGCCAGCAGTTCCCTCGGACTAGCCGCGCGTGGGGAGCAGTACTTC | CASSSLGLAARGEQYF
TRBJ2-3 | - | TRBV6-2/TRBV6-3 | TRBD1 | TGTGCCAGCAGTTACCGGGACAGGGGGCAAGATACGCAGTATTTT | CASSYRDRGQDTQYF
TRBJ1-1 | - | TRBV10-3 | - | TGTGCCATCAAACTCGGGACACCGAACACTGAAGCTTTCTTT | CAIKLGTPNTEAFF
TRBJ2-1 | - | TRBV6-1 | TRBD2 | TGTGCCAGCAGTGAAGCTTCCAGCGGGGCTAGCAATGAGCAGTTCTTC | CASSEASSGASNEQFF
TRBJ1-5 | - | TRBV30 | - | TGTGCCTGGAGTCCTGCCCCGACAGCTTATAGCAATCAGCCCCAGCATTTT | CAWSPAPTAYSNQPQHF
TRBJ2-7 | - | TRBV15 | - | TGTGCCACCAGCAGAGAACGACAGGGAGGTTACGAGCAGTACTTC | CATSRERQGGYEQYF
TRBJ2-1 | - | TRBV3-1/TRBV3-2 | - | TGTGCCAGCAGCCAAGTCCAGACCTACAATGAGCAGTTCTTC | CASSQVQTYNEQFF